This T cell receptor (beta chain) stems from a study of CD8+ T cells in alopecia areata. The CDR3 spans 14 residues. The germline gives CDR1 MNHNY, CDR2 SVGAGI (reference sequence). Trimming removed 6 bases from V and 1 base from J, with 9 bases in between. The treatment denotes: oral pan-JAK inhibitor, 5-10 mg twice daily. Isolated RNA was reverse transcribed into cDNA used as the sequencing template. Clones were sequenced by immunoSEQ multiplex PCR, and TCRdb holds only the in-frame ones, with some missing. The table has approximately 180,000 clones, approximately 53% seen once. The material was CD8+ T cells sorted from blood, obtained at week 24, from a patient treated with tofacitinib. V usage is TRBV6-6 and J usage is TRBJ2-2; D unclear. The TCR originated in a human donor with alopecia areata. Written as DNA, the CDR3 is TGTGCCAGCAGGGAAAACAAGAACACCGGGGAGCTGTTTTTT. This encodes CASRENKNTGELFF.